This T cell receptor beta chain was found in a study of blood T cell repertoires in COVID-19. About the study: Sources were T cells, B-cell-depleted T cells, or PBMCs; the material itself was cDNA or gDNA.

Authors' data handling: Using reference gene primer amplification, nucleated cell counts were estimated. Clones were read by immunoSEQ multiplex PCR, and TCRdb kept only the in-frame ones, dropping some. V and J calls plus clone size are reproduced from that table; the DNA served to infer D and trimming. The table records 71,000 or so clones, around 79% of them present only once. This clone is a singleton in its sample. The receptor was isolated from a man between 45 and 60 years old with acute or convalescent COVID-19. Material: peripheral blood.

The CDR3 spells CASSGSGRAGETQYF. CDR3 bases: TGTGCCAGCAGCGGTAGCGGGAGGGCTGGAGAGACCCAGTACTTC. The V call is TRBV9, the J call TRBJ2-5; 11 bases align to TRBD2. V lost 3 bases and J lost 4; bases outside the gene matches: 5. This CDR3 is 15 amino acids long. Germline assignment: CDR1 SGDLS and CDR2 YYNGEE. Together with reference TRBV9 and TRBJ2-5, the CDR3 gives the full variable domain: DSGVTQTPKHLITATGQRVTLRCSPRSGDLSVYWYQQSLDQGLQFLIQYYNGEERAKGNILERFSAQQFPDLHSELNLSSLELGDSALYFCASSGSGRAGETQYFGPGTRLLVL.